One sample yielded the 3 T cell receptor beta chains listed below, sequenced in a study of T-cell reconstitution after alpha-beta-depleted transplantation in children. Unique molecular identifiers were incorporated into the prepared TCRbeta library. TCRdb processed the PCR reads anew with MiXCR; each CDR3 protein has one entry. This table holds 200,000 to 300,000 distinct CDR3 sequences, around 12% found once. The specimen comprised PBMCs from the stem cell graft donor, sampled from the stem cell graft. The receptors come from a human donor who donated a stem cell graft to a child with acute lymphoblastic leukemia.

This clonotype was detected many times. The V and J genes are TRBV29-1 and TRBJ1-2; 7 bases are shared with TRBD1. The junction had 15 bases not matched to a gene; V was cut back by 7 bases and J by 7 bases. Germline V CDR1 and CDR2: SQVTM, ANQGSEA. The CDR3 loop spans 14 amino acids. DNA of the CDR3: TGCAGCGCCTACAGGGGTCCAAACTTCGGTGGCTACACCTTC. The encoded protein is CSAYRGPNFGGYTF.

This clonotype was picked up many times. The rearrangement joins TRBV20-1 to TRBJ2-1; D gene ambiguous. Trimming took 4 bases from V and 6 from J, leaving 4 bases between them. The germline CDR1 and CDR2 sequences are DFQATT and SNEGSKA (reference sequence). This CDR3 has 10 residues. The CDR3 nucleotides are TGCAGTGCTAACGCCAATGAGCAGTTCTTC. Translation gives CSANANEQFF.

In this sample, this clonotype turned up many times. The CDR3 DNA is TGTGCCAGCAAAATTACCGGGACTAGCGGGAGCTATGAGCAGTTCTTC. This gives the protein CASKITGTSGSYEQFF. The chain employs TRBV28 and TRBJ2-1; 14 bases match TRBD2. Germline V gene lookup returns CDR1 MDHEN and CDR2 SYDVKM. The CDR3 totals 16 residues. The trim removed 7 bases at V and 8 bases at J, leaving 10 bases unmatched.